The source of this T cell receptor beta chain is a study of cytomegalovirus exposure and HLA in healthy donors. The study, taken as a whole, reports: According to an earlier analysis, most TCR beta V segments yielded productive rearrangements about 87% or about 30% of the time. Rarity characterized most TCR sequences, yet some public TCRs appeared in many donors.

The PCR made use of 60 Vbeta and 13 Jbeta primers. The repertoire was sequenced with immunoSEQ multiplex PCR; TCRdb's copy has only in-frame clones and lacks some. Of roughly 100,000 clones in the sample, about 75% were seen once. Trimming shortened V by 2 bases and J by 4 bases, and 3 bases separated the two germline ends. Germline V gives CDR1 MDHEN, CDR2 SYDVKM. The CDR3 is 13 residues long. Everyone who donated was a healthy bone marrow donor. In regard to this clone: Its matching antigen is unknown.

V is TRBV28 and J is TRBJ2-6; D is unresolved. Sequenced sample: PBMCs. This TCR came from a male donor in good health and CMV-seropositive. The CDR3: CASSLAGANVLTF. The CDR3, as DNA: TGTGCCAGCAGTTTAGCGGGGGCCAACGTCCTGACTTTC.